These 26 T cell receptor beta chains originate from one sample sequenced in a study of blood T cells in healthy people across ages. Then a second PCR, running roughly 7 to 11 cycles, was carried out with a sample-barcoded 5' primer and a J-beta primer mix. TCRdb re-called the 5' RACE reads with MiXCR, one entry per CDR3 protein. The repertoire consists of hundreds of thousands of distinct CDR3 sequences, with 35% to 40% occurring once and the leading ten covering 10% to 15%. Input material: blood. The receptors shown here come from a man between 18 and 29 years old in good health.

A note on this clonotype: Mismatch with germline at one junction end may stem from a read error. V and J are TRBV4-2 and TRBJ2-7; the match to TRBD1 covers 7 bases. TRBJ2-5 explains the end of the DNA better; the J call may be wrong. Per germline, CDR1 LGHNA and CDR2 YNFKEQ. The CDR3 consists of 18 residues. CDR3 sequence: CAGSPRGRGPETLETQYF. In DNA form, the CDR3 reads TGTGCCGGCAGCCCTCGGGGAAGGGGGCCCGAGACTTTGGAGACCCAGTACTTC.

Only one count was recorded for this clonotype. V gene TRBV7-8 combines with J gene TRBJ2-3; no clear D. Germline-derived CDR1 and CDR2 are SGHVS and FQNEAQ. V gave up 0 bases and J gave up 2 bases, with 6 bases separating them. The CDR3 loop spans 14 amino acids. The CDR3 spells CASSLATFTDTQYF. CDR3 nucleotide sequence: TGTGCCAGCAGCTTAGCTACTTTCACAGATACGCAGTATTTT.

CDR3 region: CASSQGTWTDTQYF. CDR3 DNA sequence: TGTGCCAGCAGCCAAGGGACGTGGACAGATACGCAGTATTTT. This chain joins TRBV4-2 and TRBJ2-3; D uncertain. The CDR3 runs to 14 residues. The V and J ends lost 1 base and 3 bases respectively, with 8 bases between them. Germline V CDR1 and CDR2: LGHNA, YNFKEQ.

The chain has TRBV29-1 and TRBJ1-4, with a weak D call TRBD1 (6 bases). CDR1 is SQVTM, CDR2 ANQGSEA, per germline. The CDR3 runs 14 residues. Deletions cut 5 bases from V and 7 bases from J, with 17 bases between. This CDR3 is CSVPLGGYGEKLFF. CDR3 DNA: TGCAGCGTTCCCTTAGGGGGTTACGGTGAAAAACTGTTTTTT.

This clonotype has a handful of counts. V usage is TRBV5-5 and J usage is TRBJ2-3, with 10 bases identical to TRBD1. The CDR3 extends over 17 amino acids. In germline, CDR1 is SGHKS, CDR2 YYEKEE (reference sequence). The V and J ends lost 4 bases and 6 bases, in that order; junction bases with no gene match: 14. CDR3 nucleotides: TGTGCCAGCAGCGCTGGGGGGGACAGGGGTTATCGGGATACGCAGTATTTT. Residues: CASSAGGDRGYRDTQYF.

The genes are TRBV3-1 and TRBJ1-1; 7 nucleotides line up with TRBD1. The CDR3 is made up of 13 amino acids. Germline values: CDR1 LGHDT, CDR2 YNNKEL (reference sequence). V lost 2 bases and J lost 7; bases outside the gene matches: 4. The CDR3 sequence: CASSQPRTGEAFF. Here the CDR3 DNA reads TGTGCCAGCAGCCAACCCAGGACAGGTGAAGCTTTCTTT.

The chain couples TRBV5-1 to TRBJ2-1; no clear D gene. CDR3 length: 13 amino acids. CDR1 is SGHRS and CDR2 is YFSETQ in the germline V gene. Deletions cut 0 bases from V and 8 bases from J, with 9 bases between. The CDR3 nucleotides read TGCGCCAGCAGCTTGGTCGGATCCGATGAGCAGTTCTTC. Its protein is CASSLVGSDEQFF.

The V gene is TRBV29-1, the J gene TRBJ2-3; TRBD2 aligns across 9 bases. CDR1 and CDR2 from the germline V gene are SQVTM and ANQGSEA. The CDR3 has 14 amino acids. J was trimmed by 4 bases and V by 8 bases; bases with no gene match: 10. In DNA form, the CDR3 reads TGCAGCCACGGGGGACTAGCAGTTGCAGATACGCAGTATTTT. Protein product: CSHGGLAVADTQYF.

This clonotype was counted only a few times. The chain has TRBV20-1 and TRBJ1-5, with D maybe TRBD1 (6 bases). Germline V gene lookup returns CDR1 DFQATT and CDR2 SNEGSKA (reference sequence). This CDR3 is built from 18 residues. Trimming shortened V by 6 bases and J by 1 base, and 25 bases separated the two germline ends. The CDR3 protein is CSATFRGSTGVSNQPQHF. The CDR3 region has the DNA TGCAGTGCCACCTTCAGGGGTTCGACCGGGGTGAGCAATCAGCCCCAGCATTTT.

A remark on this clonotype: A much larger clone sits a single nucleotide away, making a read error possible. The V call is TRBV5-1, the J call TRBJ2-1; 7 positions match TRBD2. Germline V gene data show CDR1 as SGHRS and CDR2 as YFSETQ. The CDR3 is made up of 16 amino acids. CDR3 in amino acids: CAGSFNEAGRDNEQFF. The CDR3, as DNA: TGCGCCGGCAGCTTTAACGAAGCGGGACGCGACAATGAGCAGTTCTTC.

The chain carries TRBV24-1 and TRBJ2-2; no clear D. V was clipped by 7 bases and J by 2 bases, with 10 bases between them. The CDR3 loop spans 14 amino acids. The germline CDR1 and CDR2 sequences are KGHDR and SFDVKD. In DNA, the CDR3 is TGTGCCACCAGGTCTCCAACCAACACCGGGGAGCTGTTTTTT. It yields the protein CATRSPTNTGELFF.

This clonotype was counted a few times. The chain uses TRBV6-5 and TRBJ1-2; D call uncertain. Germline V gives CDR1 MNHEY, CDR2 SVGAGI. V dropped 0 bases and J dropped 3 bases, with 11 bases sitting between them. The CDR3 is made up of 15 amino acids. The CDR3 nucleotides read TGTGCCAGCAGTTACTCGGTAGGGTTGGACTATGGCTACACCTTC. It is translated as CASSYSVGLDYGYTF.

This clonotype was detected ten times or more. The CDR3 bases are TGTGCCAGCAGTTCGCTGCGGGGATCCTACGAGCAGTACTTC. Translated, it gives CASSSLRGSYEQYF. The chain combines TRBV12-3 or TRBV12-4 with TRBJ2-7; weak D call: TRBD2 (6 bases). Trimming shortened V by 4 bases and J by 1 base, and 11 bases separated the two germline ends. This CDR3 contains 14 residues.

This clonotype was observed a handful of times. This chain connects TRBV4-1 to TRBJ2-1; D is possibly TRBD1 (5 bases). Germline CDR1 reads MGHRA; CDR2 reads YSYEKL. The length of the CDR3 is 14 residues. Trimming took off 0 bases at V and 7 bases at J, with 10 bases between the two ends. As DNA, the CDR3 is TGCGCCAGCAGCCAAGAAGGGGCTAGGAATGAGCAGTTCTTC. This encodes CASSQEGARNEQFF.

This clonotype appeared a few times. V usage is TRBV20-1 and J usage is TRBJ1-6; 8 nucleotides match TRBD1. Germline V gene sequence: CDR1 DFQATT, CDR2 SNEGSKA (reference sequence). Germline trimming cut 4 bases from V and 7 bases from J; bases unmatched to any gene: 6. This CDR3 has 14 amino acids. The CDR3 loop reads CSANQGQENSPLHF. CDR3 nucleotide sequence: TGCAGTGCTAACCAGGGACAGGAAAATTCACCCCTCCACTTT.

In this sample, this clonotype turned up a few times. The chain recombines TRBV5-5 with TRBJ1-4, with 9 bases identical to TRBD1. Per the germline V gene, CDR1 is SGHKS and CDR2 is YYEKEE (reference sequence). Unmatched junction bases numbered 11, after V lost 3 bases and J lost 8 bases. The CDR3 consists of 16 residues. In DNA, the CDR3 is TGTGCCAGCAGCTCGGGGGGACAGGGTATCGGAGAAAAACTGTTTTTT. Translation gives CASSSGGQGIGEKLFF.

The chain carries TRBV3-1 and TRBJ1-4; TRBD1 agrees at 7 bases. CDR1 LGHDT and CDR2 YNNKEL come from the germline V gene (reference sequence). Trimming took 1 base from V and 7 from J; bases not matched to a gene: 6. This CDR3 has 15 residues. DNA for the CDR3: TGTGCCAGCAGCCAAGGGGGACAGTGGGTTGAAAAACTGTTTTTT. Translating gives CASSQGGQWVEKLFF.

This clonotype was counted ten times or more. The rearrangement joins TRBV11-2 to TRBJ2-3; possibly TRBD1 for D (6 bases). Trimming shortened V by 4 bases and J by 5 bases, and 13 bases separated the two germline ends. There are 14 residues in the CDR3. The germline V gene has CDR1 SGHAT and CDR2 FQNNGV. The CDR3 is CASSSRQVEDTQYF. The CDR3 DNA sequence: TGTGCCAGCAGCTCCCGACAGGTTGAAGATACGCAGTATTTT.

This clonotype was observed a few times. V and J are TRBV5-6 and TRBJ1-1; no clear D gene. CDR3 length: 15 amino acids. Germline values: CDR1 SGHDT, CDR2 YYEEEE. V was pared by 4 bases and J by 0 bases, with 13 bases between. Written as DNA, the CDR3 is TGTGCCAGCAGCCCCCAGGAAACTATGAACACTGAAGCTTTCTTT. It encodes CASSPQETMNTEAFF.

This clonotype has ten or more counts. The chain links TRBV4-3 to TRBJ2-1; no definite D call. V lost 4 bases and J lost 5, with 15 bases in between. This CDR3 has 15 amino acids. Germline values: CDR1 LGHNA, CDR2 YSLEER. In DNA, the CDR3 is TGCGCCAGCAGCCTATCCAGAACCCAGCACAATGAGCAGTTCTTC. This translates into CASSLSRTQHNEQFF.

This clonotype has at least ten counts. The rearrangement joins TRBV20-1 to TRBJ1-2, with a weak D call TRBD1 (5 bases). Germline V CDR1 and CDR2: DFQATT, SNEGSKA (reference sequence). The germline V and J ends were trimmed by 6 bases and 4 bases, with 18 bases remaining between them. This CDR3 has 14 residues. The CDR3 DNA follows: TGCAGTGCCACAGGAAGCGGACCGACCTATGGCTACACCTTC. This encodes CSATGSGPTYGYTF.

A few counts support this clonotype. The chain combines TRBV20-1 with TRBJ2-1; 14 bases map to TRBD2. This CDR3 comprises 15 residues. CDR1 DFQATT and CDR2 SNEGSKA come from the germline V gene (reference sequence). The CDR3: CSRLAGGSRGDEQFF. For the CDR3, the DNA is TGCAGCCGACTAGCGGGGGGGTCACGTGGCGATGAGCAGTTCTTC.

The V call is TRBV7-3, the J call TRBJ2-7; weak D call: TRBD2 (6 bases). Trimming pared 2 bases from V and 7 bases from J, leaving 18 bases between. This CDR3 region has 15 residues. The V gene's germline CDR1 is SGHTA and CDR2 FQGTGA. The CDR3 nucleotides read TGTGCCAGCAGCTTAGAGGGACTGACGTCCCGGGAGCAGTACTTC. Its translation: CASSLEGLTSREQYF.

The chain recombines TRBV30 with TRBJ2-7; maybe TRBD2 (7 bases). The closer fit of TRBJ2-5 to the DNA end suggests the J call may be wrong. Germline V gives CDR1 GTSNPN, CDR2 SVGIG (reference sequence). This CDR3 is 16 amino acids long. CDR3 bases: TGTGCCTGGAGTTTTAGTTCGGGGGGCGGCTTGAAGACCCAGTACTTC. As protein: CAWSFSSGGGLKTQYF.

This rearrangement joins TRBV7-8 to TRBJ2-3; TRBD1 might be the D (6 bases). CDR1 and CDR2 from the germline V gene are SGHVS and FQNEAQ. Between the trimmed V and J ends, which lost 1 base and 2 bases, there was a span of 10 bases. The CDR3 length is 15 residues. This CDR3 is CASSLVTGHTDTQYF. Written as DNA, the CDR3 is TGTGCCAGCAGCTTAGTAACAGGGCACACAGATACGCAGTATTTT.

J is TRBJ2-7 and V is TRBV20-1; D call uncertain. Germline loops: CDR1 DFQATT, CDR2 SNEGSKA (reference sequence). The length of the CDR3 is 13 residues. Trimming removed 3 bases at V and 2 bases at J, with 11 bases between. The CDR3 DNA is TGCAGTGCTAGTGGCCTACCGCCCTACGAGCAGTACTTC. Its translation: CSASGLPPYEQYF.